This TCR beta chain was sequenced in a study of T cell repertoires in cytomegalovirus infection (dated by TCRdb to the late 2010s). Describing the broader study: Donor HLA type was relevant to the analysis, as public TCR beta signatures indicated carriage of CMV infection together with the matching HLA type. Overall results and qualifications from the work: Cumulative frequency of public TCR beta family members discriminated carriers of CMV infection plus the relevant HLA type in this cohort and an independent 352-donor cohort. In the ex vivo response, HLA-C-restricted CMV-specific TCR beta clonotypes were dominant, and in two of eight donors the single most frequent clonotype came from this HLA-C-restricted group.

As to this clonotype: Its antigen target is currently unknown. No clone much larger than this one lies a single base away; base qualities are absent.

For sequencing, an Illumina HiSeq 1500 was employed. In TCRdb, the public reads were trimmed at Q25 with fastp and aligned with MiXCR, with productive beta chains retained. All rows with the same CDR3 protein become a single entry with the most common DNA and genes. Within this sample are some 300,000 distinct CDR3 sequences, with about 17% of them counted one time only. More than 10% of the sample lies in the top ten. Trimming removed 5 bases from V and 6 bases from J, leaving 10 bases between the germline ends. The CDR3 measures 13 amino acids from cysteine to phenylalanine. Left in the record is the CDR3 DNA by itself, 39 bases read in frame from the first base. Taken from the germline V gene (reference sequence), the CDR1 and CDR2 loops are LNHDA and SQIVND.

This chain is built from TRBV19 and TRBJ2-2; the D gene may be TRBD1 or TRBD2, since each aligns over 5 bases. Sequenced input: PBMCs. The sequence came from a human donor in good health (CMV status not recorded). Some clones in this sample may be carry-over from other donors' samples. The nucleotide sequence is given as TGTGCCAGTAGTTTACGAGGGGCCGGGGAGCTGTTTTTT. Its protein reads: CASSLRGAGELFF.